This entry concerns a single TCR beta chain. The antigen is unknown. This entry is derived from a study of T cell responses to AZD1222 COVID-19 vaccine. General study findings and limits: The repertoires were collected only after the peak T cell response. A mostly white British donor set with more females was recruited, and clonal diversity was possibly underestimated.

The CDR3 runs to 12 residues. The germline V gene has CDR1 MNHEY and CDR2 SVGAGI. V was pared by 11 bases and J by 2 bases, with 13 bases between. The assay was immunoSEQ multiplex PCR, and TCRdb's table has in-frame clones only and misses some. The sample contains approximately 74,000 clones, over 65% of which appear only once. Sequences were derived from peripheral blood, sampled 28 days after the second AZD1222 dose. This clonotype was obtained from an adult who received the AZD1222 COVID-19 vaccine. The rearrangement uses TRBV6-5 and TRBJ2-7; D is possibly TRBD1 or TRBD2 (5 bases each). CDR3 sequence reads: CALGRGPYEQYF. In nucleotides, the CDR3 is TGTGCCCTTGGTCGGGGCCCCTACGAGCAGTACTTC.